The sequence of this T cell receptor beta chain was determined in a study of identical twins (dated by TCRdb to about 2016). Looking at the study overall: To test whether fetal clonotypes persist, the study used deep sequencing on TCR alpha and beta repertoires from monozygotic twins, unrelated adults of various ages, and cord blood. Replicate twin experiments were performed at different times using different library preparation protocols to rule out contamination. What the work shows at the level of the full study, not this receptor alone: Compared with coincidental sharing between unrelated individuals, an excess of low generation-probability sequences was observed among out-of-frame TCR alpha sequences shared between twins. Excess twin sharing in beta out-of-frame sequences was weaker because fewer shared sequences lowered the signal-to-noise ratio. Recombination models systematically underestimated out-of-frame TCR alpha sharing in monozygotic twins but agreed with sharing between unrelated individuals. Fewer insertions were carried by abundant cord blood beta clonotypes, a similar but weaker trend appeared in young adult naive repertoires, and no such trend appeared in memory repertoires. Zero-insertion analyses could be partly confounded by invariant T cells such as MAIT and iNKT, though diverse VJ usage argued against such confounding for most clonotypes. Because the same donors could not be followed over many years, the conclusions depended on cross-sectional statistical analysis.

CDR1 and CDR2 were assigned from the germline V gene as SQVTM and ANQGSEA. V is shortened by 4 bases, J by 3 bases, and the region joining them spans 6 bases. CDR3 length: 11 amino acids, cysteine to phenylalanine. The sequence is cut down to CDR3 DNA, 33 bases in frame from base 1. Receptors were amplified or captured by 5' RACE. Sequencing instrument: Illumina HiSeq 2000. Template switching added a universal primer binding site, and the final cDNA carried a unique molecular identifier that allowed TCR cDNA molecules to be counted accurately. Specific primers in the conserved constant-segment region were used to synthesize first-strand cDNA for the TCR alpha and beta chains. To control for contamination, every cDNA library was double barcoded, receiving both a SMART-Mk sample barcode and Illumina barcodes. TruSeq adapter sequences, together with Illumina sample barcodes, were added in two successive PCR steps. Sequencing of the TCR alpha and beta cDNA libraries was done on the Illumina HiSeq platform using custom primers. In the authors' own workflow: MiGEC processed the raw reads to extract unique molecular identifiers, while MiXCR was used to determine the CDR3 positions. Recombination models were inferred per individual with the repgenHMM and IGoR tools using an EM algorithm. Shared clonotypes were analyzed with the tcR package in R, and sharing was normalized by the product of cloneset sizes. To study raw recombination free of thymic and clonal selection effects, out-of-frame nonproductive sequences were analyzed. TCRdb's own reprocessing of the public reads used fastp at Q25 and MiXCR and kept productive beta chains. Each entry is one CDR3 protein sequence, shown with its most common DNA and genes. TCRdb, not the authors, supplied the V and J calls. This sample gives 250,000 or so distinct CDR3 sequences in total; about 12% of them show up just once. Under 4.5% of the sample belongs to the ten largest clones.

In the case of this clonotype: No antigen is known for it. Base qualities are missing; no much larger clone stands one base away.

All donors were healthy Caucasians. Three pairs of female monozygotic twins, all aged about 18 to 30 years, made up the twin cohort. Miltenyi CD45RO+ enrichment and human naive T-cell isolation kits were used to isolate memory (CD45RO+) and naive T cells from PBMC. The sample was also reused in another study, on yellow fever vaccine responses in identical twins. The other study reports the following: According to the authors, the vaccine-induced T cell response in identical twins seemed to be partly convergent and partly specific to each individual. In identical twins, the study followed T cell clones that responded to the vaccine with precision.

The receptor was isolated from a young woman in good health. The sample comprised memory (CD45RO+) T cells sorted from blood. This specimen's cell subset or site label, per the study, means: CD45RO+ enriched T cells. The rearranged segments are TRBV29-1 and TRBJ2-5; the D gene is perhaps TRBD2, from 5 matching bases. For the CDR3, the sequence is CSVGEKETQYF. The bases read TGCAGCGTTGGGGAGAAAGAGACCCAGTACTTC.